Listed here are 8 T cell receptor beta chains from one sample, sequenced in a study of blood T cell repertoires in COVID-19. Generated by immunoSEQ multiplex PCR, the TCRdb table keeps only in-frame clones and is missing some. The sample has around 620,000 clones, approximately 90% seen once. What was sequenced was peripheral blood. The source of these receptors is a woman under 30 with acute or convalescent COVID-19.

V and J are TRBV5-8 and TRBJ1-4, with D perhaps TRBD1 (6 bases). This CDR3 comprises 15 residues. Trimming pared 1 base from V and 8 bases from J, leaving 15 bases between. CDR1 is SGHTS and CDR2 is YDEGEE in the germline V gene. This CDR3 reads CASSLLRGVVEKLFF. The CDR3 bases are TGTGCCAGCAGCTTGCTCAGGGGAGTTGTGGAAAAACTGTTTTTT.

The gene calls are TRBV20-1 and TRBJ2-3; possibly TRBD2 for D (5 bases). CDR3 length: 15 amino acids. The germline gives CDR1 DFQATT, CDR2 SNEGSKA (reference sequence). Trimming took 5 bases from V and 0 from J, leaving 15 bases between them. The CDR3 DNA reads as TGCAGTGCTCGTGACTGGGAGATAAGCACAGATACGCAGTATTTT. It encodes CSARDWEISTDTQYF.

The V call is TRBV18, the J call TRBJ1-1; unclear D gene. Trimming removed 4 bases at V and 0 bases at J, with 18 bases between. The CDR3 is 17 residues long. From germline, CDR1 is KGHSH and CDR2 LQKENI. CDR3 in DNA: TGTGCCAGCTCACGAACCAGTGGAGGGAACATGAACACTGAAGCTTTCTTT. Translation: CASSRTSGGNMNTEAFF.

This sequence joins TRBV7-9 and TRBJ2-7; 8 positions match TRBD1. Looked up from germline, CDR1 is SEHNR and CDR2 is FQNEAQ (reference sequence). Trimming removed 4 bases from V and 4 bases from J; junction bases left unmatched: 6. The CDR3 runs to 14 residues. The chain's CDR3 is CASSSPRQGYEQYF. CDR3 bases: TGTGCCAGCAGCTCCCCGAGACAGGGGTACGAGCAGTACTTC.

This chain joins TRBV27 and TRBJ1-1, with 7 bases that match TRBD1. CDR1 is MNHEY, CDR2 SMNVEV, per germline (reference sequence). J was trimmed by 8 bases and V by 3 bases; bases with no gene match: 6. The CDR3 spans 13 residues. CDR3 loop: CASSFGGTVEAFF. CDR3 DNA: TGTGCCAGCAGTTTTGGGGGGACAGTCGAAGCTTTCTTT.

The DNA of the CDR3 is TGTGCCAGCAGCTATAGTGAGTCCTACAATGAGCAGTTCTTC. It translates to CASSYSESYNEQFF. The chain couples TRBV5-5 to TRBJ2-1; the D is unclear. V lost 3 bases and J 1 base, leaving 8 bases between the germline ends. The germline V gene encodes CDR1 SGHKS and CDR2 YYEKEE (reference sequence). There are 14 residues in the CDR3.

A single count supports this clone. This chain connects TRBV15 to TRBJ1-2; a weak D match, TRBD1 (6 bases). Trimming cost V 0 bases and J 2 bases, with 10 bases left between them. The germline V gene encodes CDR1 LNHNV and CDR2 YYDKDF (reference sequence). This CDR3 has 15 amino acids. The CDR3 DNA is TGTGCCACCAGCAGAGAAGCTACAGGGAACTATGGCTACACCTTC. It yields the protein CATSREATGNYGYTF.

The chain couples TRBV2 to TRBJ1-5; D might be TRBD1 (6 bases). V was cut by 6 bases and J by 5 bases, with 14 bases left in between. Germline CDR1 reads SNHLY; CDR2 reads FYNNEI. The CDR3 has 14 amino acids. CDR3 bases: TGTGCCAGCAGCCATGACAGGACAGATCAGCCCCAGCATTTT. Protein product: CASSHDRTDQPQHF. Using reference TRBV2 and TRBJ1-5 for the parts outside the CDR3, the full variable domain is EPEVTQTPSHQVTQMGQEVILRCVPISNHLYFYWYRQILGQKVEFLVSFYNNEISEKSEIFDDQFSVERPDGSNFTLKIRSTKLEDSAMYFCASSHDRTDQPQHFGDGTRLSIL.